This record concerns one TCR beta chain sequence. The antigen is undetermined. The authors split each subset's genomic DNA evenly across several immunoSEQ plates. Clones were sequenced by immunoSEQ multiplex PCR, and TCRdb holds only the in-frame ones, with some missing. The table includes some 2,000,000 clones, 95% detected once. This sample stems from a study of shared clonotypes between healthy human individuals. Overall study findings and caveats: Naive subsets usually exceeded memory subsets in estimated richness. Compared with clonotypes that all four donors shared, non-shared clonotypes had lower generation probabilities. It was anticipated that sequencing depth would influence how many clonotypes donors shared.

The CDR3 runs 15 residues. CDR1 and CDR2 (germline): SGHNT, YYREEE (reference sequence). V lost 4 bases to trimming and J lost 5 bases; unmatched junction nucleotides: 10. The J gene is TRBJ2-5, the V gene TRBV5-4, with 8 bases matching TRBD1. Sequences were obtained from naive CD4+ T cells sorted from blood. The subset was: CD45RA+ positively selected. The sequence was obtained from a man aged 18-30 years in good health. CDR3 coding DNA: TGTGCCAGCAGCACCGGGACAGGAGGAGGGGAGACCCAGTACTTC. Translating it yields CASSTGTGGGETQYF. The complete variable domain, with remaining parts taken from reference TRBV5-4 and TRBJ2-5, reads ETGVTQSPTHLIKTRGQQVTLRCSSQSGHNTVSWYQQALGQGPQFIFQYYREEENGRGNFPPRFSGLQFPNYSSELNVNALELDDSALYLCASSTGTGGGETQYFGPGTRLLVL.